This T cell receptor beta chain derives from a study of blood T cell repertoires in COVID-19. V was shortened by 3 bases and J by 5 bases, with 11 bases between the two germline ends. The CDR3 has 13 amino acids. Germline V gene data show CDR1 as SGHRS and CDR2 as YFSETQ. Original handling: How many nucleated cells were present was estimated from reference gene primer amplification. Profiling relied on immunoSEQ multiplex PCR, and the TCRdb table lists in-frame clones only, not all of them. The D gene and trimming were derived from the DNA, and the V and J assignments and clone size from that table. The table shows 200,000 to 250,000 clones, with 85% to 90% occurring only once. Participants came from about 24 US areas, aged about 18 to 89 years.

This sequence originates from a woman between 45 and 60 years old in a cohort exposed to, infected with or recovered from COVID-19 (not recorded which). The sample taken for sequencing was PBMCs or T cells enriched from blood (not recorded which). The rearrangement uses TRBV5-1 and TRBJ2-5; no clear D. DNA of the CDR3: TGCGCCAGCAGCTCCCTTCCAGTGGAGACCCAGTACTTC. Translating gives CASSSLPVETQYF.